Presented here are 29 T cell receptor beta chains from one specimen sequenced in a study of OX40 agonist ivuxolimab in advanced cancers. The library was produced with the immunoSEQ multiplex PCR assay. What TCRdb holds here is the immuneACCESS table cut down to in-frame rearrangements. Part of the clones is not present; checked against another copy, under half of the missing clones reflect an unresolved V gene, and the others are unexplained. This sample comprises roughly 95,000 clones, around 86% of them detected only once. Roughly 2.1% of the sample rests with the top ten. Sequenced here: CD4+ or CD8+ T cells sorted from blood, sampled in a trial of the OX40 agonist ivuxolimab. The receptors here all came from an adult with an advanced solid tumor such as melanoma, head and neck, liver or kidney cancer.

The chain uses TRBV20-1 and TRBJ2-7; D might be TRBD2 (5 bases). The CDR3 sequence is 11 residues long. Germline loops: CDR1 DFQATT, CDR2 SNEGSKA (reference sequence). V was clipped by 2 bases and J by 9 bases, with 11 bases between them. The CDR3 here is CSARTSGVQYF. The CDR3 DNA reads as TGCAGTGCTAGAACTAGTGGGGTGCAGTACTTC.

This clone was detected only once. The genes are TRBV5-1 and TRBJ2-7; D call uncertain. The V gene's germline CDR1 is SGHRS and CDR2 YFSETQ. Trimming took off 2 bases at V and 0 bases at J, with 6 bases between the two ends. CDR3 length: 13 amino acids. The CDR3 reads CASSFGSSYEQYF. The CDR3 DNA reads as TGCGCCAGCAGCTTTGGCAGCTCCTACGAGCAGTACTTC.

This chain uses TRBV7-6 with TRBJ2-3, with TRBD1 as a possible D gene (6 bases). The length of the CDR3 is 14 residues. Germline CDR1 reads SGHVS; CDR2 reads FNYEAQ. V lost 2 bases, J lost 4 bases, and 10 bases lay in between. CDR3 coding DNA: TGTGCCAGCAGCTTATCCAGGACAGCAGATACGCAGTATTTT. It codes for CASSLSRTADTQYF.

This CDR3 is CASSYSTRGNTEAFF. The CDR3 DNA follows: TGTGCCAGCAGTTACTCGACTCGGGGGAACACTGAAGCTTTCTTT. The rearrangement uses TRBV6-6 and TRBJ1-1; D gene unclear. The CDR3 length is 15 residues. Trimming removed 0 bases from V and 1 base from J, with 9 bases in between. The germline V gene encodes CDR1 MNHNY and CDR2 SVGAGI (reference sequence).

V gene TRBV10-3 combines with J gene TRBJ1-1; TRBD1 agrees at 11 bases. Trimming cost V 6 bases and J 4 bases; bases outside gene matches: 4. Germline lookup yields CDR1 ENHRY and CDR2 SYGVKD. The length of the CDR3 is 14 residues. This CDR3 is CAIRKGQGGTEAFF. CDR3 DNA sequence: TGTGCCATCAGGAAGGGACAGGGGGGCACTGAAGCTTTCTTT.

The V and J genes are TRBV29-1 and TRBJ2-1; D is undetermined. Trimming took 4 bases from V and 8 from J, leaving 12 bases between them. CDR1 is SQVTM and CDR2 is ANQGSEA in the germline V gene. The CDR3 is 12 amino acids. CDR3 nucleotides: TGCAGCGTTGGTGGCGCAGGCTATGAGCAGTTCTTC. Protein product: CSVGGAGYEQFF.

This clone is a singleton in its sample. The rearrangement joins TRBV21-1 to TRBJ2-5; TRBD2 reflects the table's D call only, with no check against the DNA. TRBV21-1 is a recognized pseudogene. This CDR3 is 12 amino acids long. CDR3 protein: CASKGGEETQYF. CDR3 coding DNA: TGTGCCAGCAAGGGGGGGGAAGAGACCCAGTACTTC.

The rearrangement joins TRBV15 to TRBJ2-4; 7 bases line up with TRBD2. Per germline, CDR1 LNHNV and CDR2 YYDKDF (reference sequence). Trimming removed 0 bases from V and 10 bases from J; junction bases left unmatched: 6. This CDR3 has 14 amino acids. The DNA of the CDR3 is TGTGCCACCAGCAGAGACCAGGCGGGGGTGATTCAGTACTTC. It specifies CATSRDQAGVIQYF.

The chain joins TRBV14 to TRBJ2-1, with D tentatively TRBD2 (6 bases). Germline V CDR1 and CDR2: SGHDN, FVKESK. The length of the CDR3 is 14 residues. V was shortened by 6 bases and J by 5 bases, with 14 bases between the two germline ends. This CDR3 reads CASSPLGGNNEQFF. CDR3 sequence (DNA): TGTGCCAGCAGTCCGCTAGGAGGGAACAATGAGCAGTTCTTC.

A note on this clone: Other nucleotide sequences from this sample produce the same CDR3. The V gene is TRBV28, the J gene TRBJ1-2; D gene uncertain. Trimming took 3 bases from V and 3 from J, leaving 5 bases between them. Germline CDR1 and CDR2: MDHEN and SYDVKM. The CDR3 loop spans 12 amino acids. CDR3 amino acids: CASSLRDYGYTF. The CDR3 region has the DNA TGTGCCAGCAGTTTGCGAGACTATGGCTACACCTTC.

The chain is built from TRBV10-3 and TRBJ1-1; 9 bases line up with TRBD1. V trimming: 7 bases; J trimming: 2 bases; junction bases outside the gene matches: 5. This CDR3 has 14 amino acids. Germline assignment: CDR1 ENHRY and CDR2 SYGVKD. The CDR3 sequence is CAINGQGTNTEAFF. For the CDR3, the DNA is TGTGCCATCAACGGACAGGGGACAAACACTGAAGCTTTCTTT.

The rearrangement links TRBV5-1 to TRBJ2-2; D tentatively fits TRBD1 or TRBD2 (5 bases each). The CDR3 extends over 14 amino acids. In germline, CDR1 is SGHRS, CDR2 YFSETQ. The V end lost 6 bases, the J end lost 4 bases, and 13 bases lay between the germline ends. The CDR3 DNA reads TGCGCCAGCAAACGGGACGGACCCACCGGGGAGCTGTTTTTT. Protein: CASKRDGPTGELFF.

This chain joins TRBV5-4 and TRBJ2-7; D remains unclear. Germline CDR1 and CDR2: SGHNT and YYREEE (reference sequence). V lost 2 bases and J 0 bases, leaving 0 bases between the germline ends. CDR3 length: 11 amino acids. This CDR3 is CASSFSYEQYF. CDR3 sequence (DNA): TGTGCCAGCAGCTTCTCCTACGAGCAGTACTTC.

This clone was detected a few times. V usage is TRBV10-1 and J usage is TRBJ2-3; 9 bases agree with TRBD1. In germline, CDR1 is WNHNN, CDR2 SYGVQD (reference sequence). This CDR3 comprises 16 residues. The V segment lost 1 base and the J segment 4 bases; nucleotides outside the gene matches: 6. CDR3 coding DNA: TGCGCCAGCAGTGAGTTGGGACAGGGTTTGCCAGATACGCAGTATTTT. It codes for CASSELGQGLPDTQYF.

Remarks on this clone: This sample includes further DNA sequences coding for the same CDR3. The chain couples TRBV7-9 to TRBJ2-1; D is unresolved. Trimming shortened V by 5 bases and J by 0 bases, and 8 bases separated the two germline ends. CDR3 length: 14 residues. Germline CDR1 reads SEHNR; CDR2 reads FQNEAQ (reference sequence). The CDR3 DNA reads as TGTGCCAGCAGCCCTAGGAGCTCCTACAATGAGCAGTTCTTC. It is translated as CASSPRSSYNEQFF.

This sequence joins TRBV7-6 and TRBJ2-3; 8 nucleotides line up with TRBD2. This CDR3 comprises 17 residues. Germline V CDR1 and CDR2: SGHVS, FNYEAQ. Unmatched junction bases numbered 14, after V lost 4 bases and J lost 5 bases. The chain's CDR3 is CASSSHRVREVEDTQYF. DNA of the CDR3: TGTGCCAGCAGCTCCCATAGGGTGCGGGAGGTTGAAGATACGCAGTATTTT. The full variable domain, with the rest looked up from reference TRBV7-6 and TRBJ2-3, is GAGVSQSPRYKVTKRGQDVALRCDPISGHVSLYWYRQALGQGPEFLTYFNYEAQQDKSGLPNDRFSAERPEGSISTLTIQRTEQRDSAMYRCASSSHRVREVEDTQYFGPGTRLTVL.

V usage is TRBV11-2 and J usage is TRBJ2-5; D is undetermined. From germline, CDR1 is SGHAT and CDR2 FQNNGV. The ends were cut back, 5 bases at V and 4 bases at J, with 11 bases in the middle. The CDR3 is 13 residues long. The CDR3 region is CASSPGPLETQYF. Written as DNA, the CDR3 is TGTGCCAGCAGCCCTGGGCCTTTAGAGACCCAGTACTTC.

The chain has TRBV28 and TRBJ1-2; D is uncertain. CDR1 MDHEN and CDR2 SYDVKM come from the germline V gene. V was pared by 1 base and J by 2 bases, with 5 bases between. This CDR3 contains 13 residues. The CDR3 loop is CASSLSGNYGYTF. For the CDR3, the DNA is TGTGCCAGCAGTTTATCCGGGAACTATGGCTACACCTTC.

J is TRBJ2-3 and V is TRBV7-8; 13 nucleotides align to TRBD2. V lost 4 bases and J lost 4; bases outside the gene matches: 11. The CDR3 has 18 residues. Looked up from germline, CDR1 is SGHVS and CDR2 is FQNEAQ. For the CDR3, the DNA is TGTGCCAGCAGCTCCCGGACTAGCGGGAGAGCGGACTCAGATACGCAGTATTTT. Translating gives CASSSRTSGRADSDTQYF.

The chain recombines TRBV23-1 with TRBJ2-2; D may be TRBD1 (5 bases). TRBV23-1 is assigned to the ORF class and has an uncertain function. Trimming left V 2 bases short and J 1 base short, with 14 bases between. The CDR3 is made up of 17 amino acids. The CDR3 reads CASSQQKGARNTGELFF. CDR3 DNA: TGCGCCAGCAGTCAACAGAAAGGGGCTAGGAACACCGGGGAGCTGTTTTTT.

V gene TRBV5-1 combines with J gene TRBJ2-3; D remains ambiguous. This CDR3 region has 14 residues. Trimming cost V 1 base and J 1 base, with 7 bases left between them. CDR1 is SGHRS and CDR2 is YFSETQ in the germline V gene. CDR3: CASSLFPGTDTQYF. CDR3 coding DNA: TGCGCCAGCAGCTTGTTCCCGGGCACAGATACGCAGTATTTT.

Ten or more counts support this clone. The V and J genes are TRBV5-4 and TRBJ1-2; D possibly corresponds to TRBD1 (5 bases). Germline loops: CDR1 SGHNT, CDR2 YYREEE (reference sequence). V was cut by 1 base and J by 4 bases, with 14 bases left in between. CDR3 length: 15 residues. The chain's CDR3 is CASSLWGAGFYGYTF. The DNA of the CDR3 is TGTGCCAGCAGCTTGTGGGGCGCGGGATTCTATGGCTACACCTTC.

As to this clone: One junction end disagrees with the germline gene, perhaps due to a read error. In DNA form, the CDR3 reads TGTGCCGGCAGTCGGATTGAAGCTTTCTTT. This translates into CAGSRIEAFF. This chain links TRBV6-1 with TRBJ1-1; D gene uncertain. The CDR3 totals 10 residues. Germline V gene sequence: CDR1 MNHNS, CDR2 SASEGT.

The V and J genes are TRBV6-5 and TRBJ1-2; no definite D call. The CDR3 covers 14 residues. Germline V CDR1 and CDR2: MNHEY, SVGAGI. The V end lost 7 bases, the J end lost 0 bases, and 12 bases lay between the germline ends. CDR3 residues: CASIAPGANYGYTF. As DNA, the CDR3 is TGTGCCAGCATTGCCCCGGGTGCTAACTATGGCTACACCTTC.

This chain uses TRBV27 with TRBJ2-1; 8 bases map to TRBD1. J gave up 5 bases and V 6 bases, and 9 bases lay outside the gene matches. The CDR3 totals 15 residues. Per the germline V gene, CDR1 is MNHEY and CDR2 is SMNVEV (reference sequence). CDR3 DNA: TGTGCCAGCAGCCGAGGACAGGGCCCGCACAATGAGCAGTTCTTC. Amino acids: CASSRGQGPHNEQFF.

Of note for this clone: A read error may account for a junction end that differs from germline. The chain has TRBV5-6 and TRBJ1-1; D remains ambiguous. Germline CDR1 and CDR2: SGHDT and YYEEEE. The CDR3 is 14 amino acids. Written as DNA, the CDR3 is TGCGCCAGCAGCTTGCACAGTATGAACACTGAAGCTTTCTTT. It codes for CASSLHSMNTEAFF.

The genes are TRBV11-2 and TRBJ2-7; 8 bases are a match to TRBD2. The CDR3 is 15 residues long. V was pared by 5 bases and J by 3 bases, with 9 bases of the junction left unmatched. Germline values: CDR1 SGHAT, CDR2 FQNNGV. The CDR3 sequence: CASSVLREGLYEQYF. CDR3 coding DNA: TGTGCCAGCAGCGTTCTCCGGGAGGGCCTCTACGAGCAGTACTTC.

The table lists this clone with a count of one. The chain is built from TRBV7-9 and TRBJ2-1; D may be TRBD1 or TRBD2 (6 bases each). Germline V gene data show CDR1 as SEHNR and CDR2 as FQNEAQ (reference sequence). The CDR3 covers 19 residues. V shed 4 bases and J shed 0 bases, with 22 bases lying between them. CDR3 protein: CASSSDRIAVGFSYNEQFF. The CDR3 bases are TGTGCCAGCAGCTCGGACAGAATAGCGGTGGGATTCTCCTACAATGAGCAGTTCTTC.

The CDR3 DNA sequence: TGTGCCAGCAGCCCCCAGGGTCCAATCTCTGGGGCCAACGTCCTGACTTTC. Protein sequence: CASSPQGPISGANVLTF. This chain uses TRBV7-3 with TRBJ2-6; D is possibly TRBD1 (5 bases). The length of the CDR3 is 17 residues. Germline V CDR1 and CDR2: SGHTA, FQGTGA. V lost 5 bases and J 0 bases, leaving 14 bases between the germline ends. Using reference TRBV7-3 and TRBJ2-6 for the parts outside the CDR3, the full variable domain is GAGVSQTPSNKVTEKGKYVELRCDPISGHTALYWYRQSLGQGPEFLIYFQGTGAADDSGLPNDRFFAVRPEGSVSTLKIQRTERGDSAVYLCASSPQGPISGANVLTFGAGSRLTVL.